This T cell receptor (beta chain) is drawn from a study of T cell changes during pregnancy in multiple sclerosis. The V segment lost 7 bases and the J segment 2 bases; nucleotides outside the gene matches: 18. Germline lookup yields CDR1 LNHDA and CDR2 SQIVND (reference sequence). The CDR3 has 18 residues. Sequenced by immunoSEQ multiplex PCR; TCRdb stores in-frame clones only, minus some. Of approximately 87,000 clones detected, around nine tenths appear once; the ten largest clones hold 0.4% to 0.6%. In its sample, this clone was seen once. The V call is TRBV19, the J call TRBJ2-7; 9 nucleotides align to TRBD2. Here the sequenced sample was CD4+ T cells from peripheral blood mononuclear cells, taken in the second trimester of pregnancy. This clonotype was obtained from a female donor with multiple sclerosis, enrolled in a pregnancy study. The CDR3 DNA follows: TGTGCCAGTACCCCCGAGGGACGCTCTAGCGGGATACCCTACGAGCAGTACTTC. Its protein product is CASTPEGRSSGIPYEQYF.